The clone carrying this T cell receptor (beta chain) was observed a single time. Survey-level TCR beta sequencing used the immunoSEQ assay. Assay: immunoSEQ multiplex PCR; the TCRdb copy retains only in-frame clones and omits some. This sample yields tens of thousands of clones, of which around 93% are seen a single time; approximately 4.4% belongs to the top ten. Per the germline V gene, CDR1 is MNHNS and CDR2 is SASEGT. With 3 bases clipped from V and 5 bases from J, the junction kept 5 bases outside the gene matches. This CDR3 region has 16 residues. This chain connects TRBV6-1 to TRBJ1-6; TRBD1 agrees at 9 bases. Sequenced: PBMCs. The source is a man aged 40-49 years with rheumatoid arthritis. The DNA of the CDR3 is TGTGCCAGCAGTGAGCTCGGGACAGGGAATAATTCACCCCTCCACTTT. This encodes CASSELGTGNNSPLHF.